This T cell receptor beta chain came from a study of blood T cells in healthy people across ages (dated by TCRdb to between 2015 and 2017). With respect to the entire study: Template switching captured roughly one uniquely barcoded TCR beta cDNA molecule per two T cells in model experiments. Age-related changes in TCR beta repertoire diversity were measured in the study by deep sequencing normalized with unique cDNA molecular identifiers. Donors were grouped into four age groups: young (average roughly 16 years), middle-aged (39), aged (around 60) and long-lived (over 80). To avoid experimental bias, donors of different ages were randomly spread across the sequencing lanes. Using the same blood draw, the study looked at two additional independent replicas of 1 million unique cDNA reads for two donors, one aged 18 to 29 and the other aged 80 or older. Overall results and qualifications from the work: A strong correlation was found between observed TCR beta diversity and the percentage of naive T cells measured by flow cytometry. Estimates of total diversity based on one million sequenced T cells were regarded as lower bounds and as underestimates. Conclusive comparison of naive and antigen-experienced compartments was prevented by the profiling of bulk unsorted PBMCs. Because donor CMV infection status was unknown, age-related changes in expanded clonotypes were potentially confounded. As age increased, observed TCR beta diversity per million T cells dropped in a roughly linear way, and a significant reduction was already evident by age 40. The long-lived group showed more naive CD4+ T cells, fewer expanded clones and increased TCR diversity than the aged group, suggesting age selection.

Only a few counts were recorded for this clonotype. Its binding antigen is unknown. Per-nucleotide qualities are absent, and no much larger clonotype sits a single base away. The method was 5' RACE. Sequencing instrument: Illumina HiSeq 2500. The second PCR ran for about 6 to 12 cycles and used a J-beta primer mix along with a sample-barcoded 5' primer. A unique molecular identifier was introduced onto each TCR beta cDNA molecule by a template-switch 5' adaptor carrying 12 random nucleotides. Each sample yielded at least 2.5 million CDR3-containing paired-end reads. First-strand cDNA was synthesized from all RNA with the Mint cDNA synthesis kit, primed by a TRBC-specific oligonucleotide. All cDNA was treated with uracil-DNA glycosylase and then went through a first 18-cycle PCR with the universal primers M1SS and BC2_uni_R. Per the original workflow: For normalization, 1 million high-quality reads were randomly selected from each sample, with every read carrying a distinct molecular identifier. Instead of being binned into consensus sequences, reads with shared molecular identifiers were discarded. MiTCR, set to a Q25 quality threshold and the strictest error-elimination algorithm, was used for CDR3 identification, clonotype clustering and error correction. A nonparametric unseen species model with Euler transformation was used to estimate lower-bound total TCR beta diversity. TCRdb ran its own pipeline on the public reads, namely fastp trimming at Q25 and MiXCR clone calling, and kept in-frame beta chains. Rows matching on CDR3 protein sequence are summarized as one entry with the most common DNA and genes. The V and J calls and clone size come from TCRdb's table, not from the authors' own analysis. The sample table holds around 990,000 distinct CDR3 sequences, of which 35% to 40% were seen once. Over 10% of the sample rests with the top ten.

The 39 donors, aged 6 to 90 years, were systemically healthy Caucasian individuals from Russia. Each donor gave roughly 11 milliliters of peripheral blood, drawn into EDTA-treated Vacutainer tubes. Ficoll-Paque density-gradient centrifugation was used to isolate PBMCs, with at least 7 million per sample. Trizol reagent was used to extract total RNA from the PBMCs, yielding at least 6 micrograms per sample. The percentages of naive CD45RAhigh/CD27high T cells were determined by flow cytometry on a PBMC aliquot from every donor. The junction carries 15 bases between V and J, which are trimmed by 0 bases and 7 bases respectively. Via the germline V gene, CDR1 is LGHNT and CDR2 FRNRAP. The CDR3, cysteine through phenylalanine, is 15 amino acids long. Of the read, only the CDR3 DNA is kept; its 45 bases are in frame from base 1.

This clonotype was sampled from a man between 18 and 29 years old in good health. The sequenced material came from blood. The V and J genes are TRBV12-5 and TRBJ2-5; the D gene could be TRBD1 or TRBD2, each one agreeing over 5 bases. The CDR3 reads CASGLVLGGRGTQYF. The DNA reads as follows: TGTGCTAGTGGTTTGGTACTAGGCGGAAGGGGGACCCAGTACTTC.